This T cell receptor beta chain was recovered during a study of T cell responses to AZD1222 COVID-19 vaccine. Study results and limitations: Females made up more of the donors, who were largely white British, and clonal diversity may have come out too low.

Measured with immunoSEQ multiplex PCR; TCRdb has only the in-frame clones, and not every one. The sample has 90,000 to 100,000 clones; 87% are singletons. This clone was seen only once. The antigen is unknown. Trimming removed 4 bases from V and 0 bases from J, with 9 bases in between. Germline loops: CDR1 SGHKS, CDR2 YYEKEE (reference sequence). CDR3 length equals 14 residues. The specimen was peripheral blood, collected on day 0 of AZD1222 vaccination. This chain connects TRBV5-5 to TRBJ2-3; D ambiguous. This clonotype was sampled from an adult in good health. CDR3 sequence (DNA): TGTGCCAGCAGCCAAACAGTTAGCACAGATACGCAGTATTTT. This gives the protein CASSQTVSTDTQYF.